The present TCR beta chain was sequenced within a study of blood T cell repertoires in COVID-19 (dated by TCRdb to 2020 to 2022). In the study overall: Collaborator samples came from the United States, Italy and Spain and covered acute and convalescent phases of COVID-19. The material from the prospective study consisted of cDNA or gDNA derived from T cells, B-cell-depleted T cells, or PBMCs. The repertoires were released in a freely available public database meant as a resource for research on the immune response to SARS-CoV-2. The sample metadata nearly always contained a de-identified subject ID, COVID-19 status, age in years and sex. HLA class I and class II types, where available, came from metadata supplied by the sample provider rather than from assay-based typing. Samples came from the ongoing ImmuneRACE study (first 160 participants) plus 1,254 subjects from 6 global collaborators. The dataset comprised deeply sampled blood TCRbeta repertoires from subjects exposed to, actively infected with, or recovered from COVID-19. What the study reported, not specific to this receptor: Clinical and demographic metadata were provided uncurated, with the amount varying by source and participant.

This clone was picked up one time. This clone's antigen is unknown. Base quality data are lacking; no much larger clone is found one base away. The V end gives up 2 bases and the J end 6 bases, leaving 1 base in the junction not matched to a gene. The CDR3 goes from the cysteine to the phenylalanine over 15 residues. Kept here is only the CDR3 DNA, which spans 45 bases and is read in frame from base 1. The germline V gene (reference sequence) yields SGHNT for CDR1 and YYREEE for CDR2. The immunoSEQ Assay, a bias-controlled multiplex PCR, was used to amplify TCRbeta CDR3 regions from genomic DNA. Turning to the authors' computational methods: The number of nucleated cells in each sample was estimated by amplification of reference gene primers within the assay. To quantify the absolute abundance of each unique TCRbeta CDR3 rearrangement, sequence reads were collapsed and filtered. For each sample, productive Simpson clonality was calculated by taking the square root of Simpson's diversity index across productive rearrangements. TCRdb's version of the immuneACCESS table is confined to in-frame rearrangements and falls short of the full clone set. An unresolved V gene accounts for under half of the shortfall where checked; the remainder is of unknown origin. The V and J calls and clone size come from that table; D and trimming were worked out from the DNA. The sample table contains about 180,000 clones; only one count was recorded for less than 90% of them. The ten most abundant clones make up roughly 20% of the sample.

The collaborating institutions used their own protocols to collect whole blood in K2EDTA tubes. For TCRbeta analysis, collaborator samples were shipped as frozen whole blood, as isolated PBMCs, or as DNA extracted from either sample type. Sequencing was carried out using peripheral blood. The sequence came from a man in his 70s with active or convalescent COVID-19. The sequence links TRBV5-4 to TRBJ2-2, with 13 bases aligning to TRBD2. The CDR3 here reads CASSLTSGGAGELFF. At the DNA level, the sequence is TGTGCCAGCAGCTTAACTAGCGGGGGGGCCGGGGAGCTGTTTTTT. Joined to the reference TRBV5-4 and TRBJ2-2 proteins, this CDR3 gives the full variable domain: ETGVTQSPTHLIKTRGQQVTLRCSSQSGHNTVSWYQQALGQGPQFIFQYYREEENGRGNFPPRFSGLQFPNYSSELNVNALELDDSALYLCASSLTSGGAGELFFGEGSRLTVL.